A selection of T cell receptor beta chains follows, all from one sample in a study of blood T cell repertoires in COVID-19. Profiling relied on immunoSEQ multiplex PCR, and the TCRdb table lists in-frame clones only, not all of them. The data contain roughly 120,000 clones, about 78% of them singletons. Sequencing input: peripheral blood. The receptors come from a man between 65 and 85 years old with acute or convalescent COVID-19. Each CDR3 is given with its conserved first and last residue. Each record gives: J gene, D gene, V gene, clone size, CDR3 DNA, CDR3 protein. The D gene is left open where the match is weak. Only part of the rows carry a size: once, few, many, or a class if the clone is expanded.

J gene: TRBJ2-6
D gene: TRBD1
V gene: TRBV5-5
clone size: -
CDR3 DNA: TGTGCCAGCAGCCCATGGACAGGGAGTGGGGCCAACGTCCTGACTTTC
CDR3 protein: CASSPWTGSGANVLTF

J gene: TRBJ1-5
D gene: -
V gene: TRBV29-1
clone size: -
CDR3 DNA: TGCAGCGTCACGGACACGTCGGGCAATCAGCCCCAGCATTTT
CDR3 protein: CSVTDTSGNQPQHF

J gene: TRBJ1-3
D gene: -
V gene: TRBV5-1
clone size: few
CDR3 DNA: TGCGCCAGCAGCACCCACCCGACAGGAAACTCTGGAAACACCATATATTTT
CDR3 protein: CASSTHPTGNSGNTIYF

J gene: TRBJ2-5
D gene: -
V gene: TRBV3-1/TRBV3-2
clone size: -
CDR3 DNA: TGTGCCAGCAGCCCGGGACTTCAAGAGACCCAGTACTTC
CDR3 protein: CASSPGLQETQYF

J gene: TRBJ1-2
D gene: -
V gene: TRBV6-2/TRBV6-3
clone size: -
CDR3 DNA: TGTGCCAGCAGTCCACAGGGAAACTATGGCTACACCTTC
CDR3 protein: CASSPQGNYGYTF

J gene: TRBJ2-7
D gene: TRBD1
V gene: TRBV7-8
clone size: once
CDR3 DNA: TGTGCCAGCAGCTTAAGCAGGGGGCCTTACGAGCAGTACTTC
CDR3 protein: CASSLSRGPYEQYF

J gene: TRBJ1-2
D gene: TRBD1
V gene: TRBV10-3
clone size: few
CDR3 DNA: TGTGCCATTGCAGGGGGCAGCTATGGCTACACCTTC
CDR3 protein: CAIAGGSYGYTF

J gene: TRBJ1-2
D gene: -
V gene: TRBV9
clone size: -
CDR3 DNA: TGTGCCAGCAGCGTGGGAGTATTTAACTATGGCTACACCTTC
CDR3 protein: CASSVGVFNYGYTF

J gene: TRBJ1-4
D gene: TRBD1
V gene: TRBV5-8
clone size: few
CDR3 DNA: TGTGCCAGCAGCCCTGGGCCGGGGACAGGGGATGAAAAACTGTTTTTT
CDR3 protein: CASSPGPGTGDEKLFF

J gene: TRBJ2-4
D gene: -
V gene: TRBV29-1
clone size: -
CDR3 DNA: TGCAGCGACCCCGGCGGGTTCTGCGAAGCCAAAAACATTCAGTACTTC
CDR3 protein: CSDPGGFCEAKNIQYF

J gene: TRBJ1-5
D gene: TRBD1
V gene: TRBV4-2
clone size: -
CDR3 DNA: TGTGCCAGCAGCCACCCGGGAGGGGGCGATCAGCCCCAGCATTTT
CDR3 protein: CASSHPGGGDQPQHF

J gene: TRBJ2-1
D gene: -
V gene: TRBV6-5
clone size: -
CDR3 DNA: TGTGCCAGCAGTCCACAGGGCGGAACCTACAATGAGCAGTTCTTC
CDR3 protein: CASSPQGGTYNEQFF

J gene: TRBJ2-1
D gene: -
V gene: TRBV7-9
clone size: -
CDR3 DNA: TGTGCCAGCAGCTTAATCGCTGATCGGGGACTCATCTCCTACAATGAGCAGTTCTTC
CDR3 protein: CASSLIADRGLISYNEQFF

J gene: TRBJ1-5
D gene: TRBD1
V gene: TRBV10-3
clone size: once
CDR3 DNA: TGTGCCATCAGTGACACAGGGGGGCACCAGCATTTT
CDR3 protein: CAISDTGGHQHF

J gene: TRBJ1-5
D gene: -
V gene: TRBV7-9
clone size: -
CDR3 DNA: TGTGCCAGCAGCCCCAGCGGCAATCAGCCCCAGCATTTT
CDR3 protein: CASSPSGNQPQHF

J gene: TRBJ2-1
D gene: TRBD1
V gene: TRBV10-3
clone size: few
CDR3 DNA: TGTGCCACCGGCAAGGACAGGGATACGGACAATGAGCAGTTCTTC
CDR3 protein: CATGKDRDTDNEQFF

J gene: TRBJ2-3
D gene: -
V gene: TRBV6-5
clone size: -
CDR3 DNA: TGTGCCAGCAGTTACCTCACCGCGGATACGCAGTATTTT
CDR3 protein: CASSYLTADTQYF

J gene: TRBJ2-7
D gene: TRBD1
V gene: TRBV29-1
clone size: -
CDR3 DNA: TGCAGCGTCTCCCCGGGACAGATTTACGAGCAGTACTTC
CDR3 protein: CSVSPGQIYEQYF

J gene: TRBJ1-1
D gene: -
V gene: TRBV3-1/TRBV3-2
clone size: once
CDR3 DNA: TGTGCCAGCAGCCCAACGTCGGACAGGAACACTGAAGCTTTCTTT
CDR3 protein: CASSPTSDRNTEAFF

J gene: TRBJ1-1
D gene: TRBD1
V gene: TRBV7-2
clone size: -
CDR3 DNA: TGTGCCAGCAGCTTCGACAGGGGGCTGTACACTGAAGCTTTCTTT
CDR3 protein: CASSFDRGLYTEAFF

J gene: TRBJ1-1
D gene: -
V gene: TRBV11-3
clone size: -
CDR3 DNA: TGTGCCACCGATGCCTTAGTGAACACTGAAGCTTTCTTT
CDR3 protein: CATDALVNTEAFF

J gene: TRBJ1-6
D gene: -
V gene: TRBV4-3
clone size: -
CDR3 DNA: TGCGCCAGCAGCCAAGGCCAGGGGAGCTCACCCCTCCACTTT
CDR3 protein: CASSQGQGSSPLHF

J gene: TRBJ2-1
D gene: TRBD1
V gene: TRBV6-1
clone size: -
CDR3 DNA: TGTGCCAGCAGTGGGGCGCCGGGACAGAGCTCCTACAATGAGCAGTTCTTC
CDR3 protein: CASSGAPGQSSYNEQFF

J gene: TRBJ2-5
D gene: TRBD1
V gene: TRBV30
clone size: -
CDR3 DNA: TGTGCCTGGGGAACAGGGGGGCAAGAGACCCAGTACTTC
CDR3 protein: CAWGTGGQETQYF

J gene: TRBJ2-3
D gene: TRBD2
V gene: TRBV7-3
clone size: -
CDR3 DNA: TGTGCCAGCAGCTTAATAGCGGGCGCTGGTACGCAGTATTTT
CDR3 protein: CASSLIAGAGTQYF

J gene: TRBJ2-3
D gene: -
V gene: TRBV24-1
clone size: -
CDR3 DNA: TGTGCCACCAGTGGCACAGGCACAGATACGCAGTATTTT
CDR3 protein: CATSGTGTDTQYF

J gene: TRBJ1-2
D gene: TRBD1
V gene: TRBV18
clone size: -
CDR3 DNA: TGTGCCAGCTCACCGGGACAGGGGGGCTATGGCTACACCTTC
CDR3 protein: CASSPGQGGYGYTF

J gene: TRBJ2-2
D gene: -
V gene: TRBV14
clone size: -
CDR3 DNA: TGTGCCAGCAGCGACTACCGCCGGGAGCTGTTTTTT
CDR3 protein: CASSDYRRELFF

J gene: TRBJ1-1
D gene: -
V gene: TRBV5-1
clone size: -
CDR3 DNA: TGCGCCAGCAGCTCCTCACCTCCGTTGGAGGCTGAAGCTTTCTTT
CDR3 protein: CASSSSPPLEAEAFF

J gene: TRBJ2-2
D gene: TRBD1
V gene: TRBV7-3
clone size: -
CDR3 DNA: TGTGCCAGCAGCTTAACGGGGCGCCCGACAGGGAGATTGGGGGAGCTGTTTTTT
CDR3 protein: CASSLTGRPTGRLGELFF

J gene: TRBJ1-6
D gene: -
V gene: TRBV30
clone size: few
CDR3 DNA: TGTGCCTGGAGTGACACCTCCTATAATTCACCCCTCCACTTT
CDR3 protein: CAWSDTSYNSPLHF

J gene: TRBJ2-2
D gene: -
V gene: TRBV5-6
clone size: -
CDR3 DNA: TGTGCCAGCAGCTTAGGGCCTAGCCCATACACCGGGGAGCTGTTTTTT
CDR3 protein: CASSLGPSPYTGELFF

J gene: TRBJ1-6
D gene: TRBD1
V gene: TRBV14
clone size: -
CDR3 DNA: TGTGCCAGCAGCCAATCCCGACAGGGTAGTTCACCCCTCCACTTT
CDR3 protein: CASSQSRQGSSPLHF

J gene: TRBJ2-2
D gene: -
V gene: TRBV5-1
clone size: -
CDR3 DNA: TGCGCCAGCAGCCCCCTTCGCACGGCGAACACCGGGGAGCTGTTTTTT
CDR3 protein: CASSPLRTANTGELFF

J gene: TRBJ1-1
D gene: -
V gene: TRBV7-2
clone size: -
CDR3 DNA: TGTGCCAGCAGCCTAACTCCGAGACAGACTGAAGCTTTCTTT
CDR3 protein: CASSLTPRQTEAFF

J gene: TRBJ1-6
D gene: TRBD1
V gene: TRBV6-2/TRBV6-3
clone size: -
CDR3 DNA: TGTGCCAGCAGTTACAGGGGGCGTAATTCACCCCTCCACTTT
CDR3 protein: CASSYRGRNSPLHF

J gene: TRBJ2-1
D gene: TRBD2
V gene: TRBV3-1/TRBV3-2
clone size: -
CDR3 DNA: TGTGCCAGCAGCCGCCCCGGGGGTGACCGGGGGGGCACGAATGAGCAGTTCTTC
CDR3 protein: CASSRPGGDRGGTNEQFF

J gene: TRBJ2-5
D gene: -
V gene: TRBV6-2/TRBV6-3
clone size: -
CDR3 DNA: TGTGCCAGCAGTTACGGGGCAGTTCAAGAGACCCAGTACTTC
CDR3 protein: CASSYGAVQETQYF

J gene: TRBJ2-7
D gene: -
V gene: TRBV30
clone size: -
CDR3 DNA: TGTGCCTGGAGTGTAGTTCGACAGGGAGGGCAGTACTTC
CDR3 protein: CAWSVVRQGGQYF

J gene: TRBJ2-7
D gene: TRBD1
V gene: TRBV11-3
clone size: -
CDR3 DNA: TGTGCCAGCAGCCCAGGACAGGGGGCCTACGAGCAGTACTTC
CDR3 protein: CASSPGQGAYEQYF

J gene: TRBJ1-1
D gene: -
V gene: TRBV7-2
clone size: -
CDR3 DNA: TGTGCCAGCAGCTCAATTGACAAGGTTGAAGCTTTCTTT
CDR3 protein: CASSSIDKVEAFF

J gene: TRBJ2-1
D gene: TRBD2
V gene: TRBV7-9
clone size: -
CDR3 DNA: TGTGCCAGCAGCCTTACTAGCGGGGGGTACAATGAGCAGTTCTTC
CDR3 protein: CASSLTSGGYNEQFF

J gene: TRBJ1-5
D gene: -
V gene: TRBV5-6
clone size: -
CDR3 DNA: TGTGCCAGCAGCTTCGGGCAGGGGATAAGAAGCAATCAGCCCCAGCATTTT
CDR3 protein: CASSFGQGIRSNQPQHF

J gene: TRBJ2-6
D gene: TRBD1
V gene: TRBV12-5
clone size: -
CDR3 DNA: TGTGCTAGTGGTCTTGCCCGAGGACAGGCCTTAGGATCTGGGGCCAACGTCCTGACTTTC
CDR3 protein: CASGLARGQALGSGANVLTF

J gene: TRBJ2-1
D gene: -
V gene: TRBV19
clone size: -
CDR3 DNA: TGTGCCAGTAGTATTAGGGGGGAGGGAGGAGGGCCTAAGCAGTTCTTC
CDR3 protein: CASSIRGEGGGPKQFF